This T cell receptor beta chain derives from a study of identical twins. Through template switching, a universal primer site was introduced, and the cDNA contained unique molecular identifiers. A single record per CDR3 protein comes from TCRdb applying MiXCR to the 5' RACE reads. The sample carries roughly 1,500,000 distinct CDR3 sequences, around 29% recorded once. Germline values: CDR1 SGHNT, CDR2 YYREEE (reference sequence). With V trimmed by 4 bases and J by 3 bases, 8 bases remained unmatched. The CDR3 has 15 residues. Everyone who gave samples was a healthy Caucasian. Findings and limits, study-wide: Out-of-frame TCR alpha sharing observed in monozygotic twins exceeded model estimates.

Worth noting for this clonotype: Its antigen remains unidentified.

The specimen sequenced was cord blood. The origin of this receptor is a newborn girl in good health. V usage is TRBV5-4 and J usage is TRBJ2-7; 9 positions agree with TRBD2. The CDR3 here is CASSQPGLAHYEQYF. CDR3 DNA: TGTGCCAGCAGCCAACCGGGACTAGCACACTACGAGCAGTACTTC.